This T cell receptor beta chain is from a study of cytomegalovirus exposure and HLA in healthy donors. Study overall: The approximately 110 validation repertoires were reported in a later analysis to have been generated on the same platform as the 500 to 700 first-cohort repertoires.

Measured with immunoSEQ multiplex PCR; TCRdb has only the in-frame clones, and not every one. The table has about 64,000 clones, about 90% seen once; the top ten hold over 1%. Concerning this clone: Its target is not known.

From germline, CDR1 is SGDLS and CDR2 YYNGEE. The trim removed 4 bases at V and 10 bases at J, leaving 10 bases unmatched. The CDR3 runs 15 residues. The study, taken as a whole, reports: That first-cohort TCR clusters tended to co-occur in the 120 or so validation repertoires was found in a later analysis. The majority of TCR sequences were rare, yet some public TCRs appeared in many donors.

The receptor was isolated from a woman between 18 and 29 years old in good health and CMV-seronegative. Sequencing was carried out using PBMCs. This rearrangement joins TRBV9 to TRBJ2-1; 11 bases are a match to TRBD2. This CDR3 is CASSPGLAVIGEQFF. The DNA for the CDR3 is TGTGCCAGCAGCCCGGGACTAGCGGTTATCGGGGAGCAGTTCTTC.